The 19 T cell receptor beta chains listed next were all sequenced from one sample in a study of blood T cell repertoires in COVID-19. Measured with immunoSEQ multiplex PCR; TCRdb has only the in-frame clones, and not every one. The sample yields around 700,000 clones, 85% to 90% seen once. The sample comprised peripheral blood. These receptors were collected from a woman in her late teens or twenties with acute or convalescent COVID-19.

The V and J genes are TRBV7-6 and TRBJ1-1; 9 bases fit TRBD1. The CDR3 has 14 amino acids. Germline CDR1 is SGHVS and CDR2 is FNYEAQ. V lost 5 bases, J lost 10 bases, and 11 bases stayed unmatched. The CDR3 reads CASSPPGTGWVAFF. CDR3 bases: TGTGCCAGCAGCCCGCCCGGGACAGGGTGGGTAGCTTTCTTT.

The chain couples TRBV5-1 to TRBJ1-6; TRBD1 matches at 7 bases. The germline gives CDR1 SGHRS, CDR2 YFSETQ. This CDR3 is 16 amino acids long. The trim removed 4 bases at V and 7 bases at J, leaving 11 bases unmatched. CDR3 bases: TGCGCCAGCAGCCCATCTCAACAGGGGTTAAATTCACCCCTCCACTTT. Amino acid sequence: CASSPSQQGLNSPLHF.

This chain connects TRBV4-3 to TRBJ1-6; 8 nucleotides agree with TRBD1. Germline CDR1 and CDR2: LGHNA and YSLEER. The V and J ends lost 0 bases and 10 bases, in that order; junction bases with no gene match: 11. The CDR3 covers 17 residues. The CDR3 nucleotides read TGCGCCAGCAGCCAAGATCGGGTGGACAGGGAGGACTCACCCCTCCACTTT. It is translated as CASSQDRVDREDSPLHF.

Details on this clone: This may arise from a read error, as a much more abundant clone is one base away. The CDR3 is CASSFDSNYGYTF. The CDR3 DNA sequence: TGTGCCAGCAGCTTCGACAGTAACTATGGCTACACCTTC. The chain combines TRBV5-6 with TRBJ1-2; TRBD1 is a possible D gene (5 bases). V was pared by 2 bases and J by 1 base, with 6 bases between. Germline loops: CDR1 SGHDT, CDR2 YYEEEE. The CDR3 loop spans 13 amino acids.

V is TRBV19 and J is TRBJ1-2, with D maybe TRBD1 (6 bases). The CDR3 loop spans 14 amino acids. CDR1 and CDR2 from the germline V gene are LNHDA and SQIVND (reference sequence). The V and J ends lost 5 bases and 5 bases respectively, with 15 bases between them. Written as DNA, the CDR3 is TGTGCCAGTAGTTTTCAGGGGTCCCCTTATGGCTACACCTTC. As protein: CASSFQGSPYGYTF.

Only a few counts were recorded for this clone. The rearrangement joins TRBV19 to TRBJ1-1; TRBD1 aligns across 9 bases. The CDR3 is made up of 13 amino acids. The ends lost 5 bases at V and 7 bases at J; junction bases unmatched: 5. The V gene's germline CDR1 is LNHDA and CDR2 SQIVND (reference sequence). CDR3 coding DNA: TGTGCCAGTAGTGCCTGGGACAGGGTTGAAGCTTTCTTT. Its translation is CASSAWDRVEAFF.

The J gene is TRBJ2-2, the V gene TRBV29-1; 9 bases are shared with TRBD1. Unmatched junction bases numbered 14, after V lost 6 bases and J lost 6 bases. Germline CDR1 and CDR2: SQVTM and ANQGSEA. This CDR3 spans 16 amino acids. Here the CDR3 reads CSVETGGPWGSGELFF. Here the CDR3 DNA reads TGCAGCGTGGAAACAGGGGGCCCTTGGGGTTCCGGGGAGCTGTTTTTT.

The CDR3 sequence: CASSPAGTGAVYEQYF. In DNA form, the CDR3 reads TGTGCCAGTAGTCCGGCCGGGACAGGGGCCGTCTACGAGCAGTACTTC. The V and J genes are TRBV19 and TRBJ2-7, with TRBD1 matching over 10 bases. The V segment lost 5 bases and the J segment 3 bases; nucleotides outside the gene matches: 10. CDR1 is LNHDA, CDR2 SQIVND, per germline (reference sequence). CDR3 length: 16 amino acids.

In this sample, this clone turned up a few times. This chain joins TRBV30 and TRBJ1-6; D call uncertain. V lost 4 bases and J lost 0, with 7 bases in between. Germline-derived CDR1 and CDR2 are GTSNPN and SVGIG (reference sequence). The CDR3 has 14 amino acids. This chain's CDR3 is CAWTRSSYNSPLHF. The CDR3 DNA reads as TGTGCCTGGACCCGGAGCTCCTATAATTCACCCCTCCACTTT. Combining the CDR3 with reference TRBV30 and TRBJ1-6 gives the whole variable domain SQTIHQWPATLVQPVGSPLSLECTVEGTSNPNLYWYRQAAGRGLQLLFYSVGIGQISSEVPQNLSASRPQDRQFILSSKKLLLSDSGFYLCAWTRSSYNSPLHFGNGTRLTVT.

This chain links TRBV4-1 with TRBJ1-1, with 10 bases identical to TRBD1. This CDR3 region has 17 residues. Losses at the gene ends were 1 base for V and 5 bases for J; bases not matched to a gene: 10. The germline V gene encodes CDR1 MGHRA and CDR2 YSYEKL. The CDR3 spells CASSQVASGQGGTEAFF. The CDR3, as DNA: TGCGCCAGCAGCCAAGTAGCAAGTGGACAGGGGGGAACTGAAGCTTTCTTT.

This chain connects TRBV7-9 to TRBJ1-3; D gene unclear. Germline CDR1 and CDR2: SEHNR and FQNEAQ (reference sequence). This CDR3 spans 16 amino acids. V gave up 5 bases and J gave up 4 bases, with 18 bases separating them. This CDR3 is CASSPIRAASGNTIYF. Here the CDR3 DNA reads TGTGCCAGCAGCCCAATTCGAGCTGCATCCGGAAACACCATATATTTT.

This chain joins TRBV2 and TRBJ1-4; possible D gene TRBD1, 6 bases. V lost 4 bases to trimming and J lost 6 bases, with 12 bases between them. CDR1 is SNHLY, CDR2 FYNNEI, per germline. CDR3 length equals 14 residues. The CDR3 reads CASSGAGADEKLFF. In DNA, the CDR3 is TGTGCCAGCAGTGGGGCAGGGGCGGATGAAAAACTGTTTTTT.

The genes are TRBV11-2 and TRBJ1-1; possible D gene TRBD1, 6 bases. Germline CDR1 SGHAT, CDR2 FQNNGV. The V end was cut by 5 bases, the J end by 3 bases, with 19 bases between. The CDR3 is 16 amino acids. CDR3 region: CASSPGRGIVYTEAFF. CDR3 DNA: TGTGCCAGCAGCCCCGGGAGGGGGATTGTCTACACTGAAGCTTTCTTT.

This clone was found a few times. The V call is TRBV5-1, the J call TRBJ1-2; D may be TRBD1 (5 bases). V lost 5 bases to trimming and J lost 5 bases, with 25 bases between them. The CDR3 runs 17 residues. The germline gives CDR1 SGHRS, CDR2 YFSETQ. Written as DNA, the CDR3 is TGCGCCAGCAGTTGGGGTGTGAAGGCCGACAGACCTTATGGCTACACCTTC. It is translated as CASSWGVKADRPYGYTF.

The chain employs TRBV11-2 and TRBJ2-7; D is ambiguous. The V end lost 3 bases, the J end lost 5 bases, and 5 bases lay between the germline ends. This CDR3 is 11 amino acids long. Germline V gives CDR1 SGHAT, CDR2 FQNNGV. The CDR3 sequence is CASSFSNEQYF. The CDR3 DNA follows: TGTGCCAGCAGCTTTTCCAACGAGCAGTACTTC. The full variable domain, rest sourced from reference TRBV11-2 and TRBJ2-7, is EAGVAQSPRYKIIEKRQSVAFWCNPISGHATLYWYQQILGQGPKLLIQFQNNGVVDDSQLPKDRFSAERLKGVDSTLKIQPAKLEDSAVYLCASSFSNEQYFGPGTRLTVT.

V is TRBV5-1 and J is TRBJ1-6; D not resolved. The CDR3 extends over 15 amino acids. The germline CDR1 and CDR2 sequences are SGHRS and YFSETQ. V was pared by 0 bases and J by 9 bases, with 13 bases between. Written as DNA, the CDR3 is TGCGCCAGCAGCTTGGAAGGTTTCAGCGGTTCACCCCTCCACTTT. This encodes CASSLEGFSGSPLHF.

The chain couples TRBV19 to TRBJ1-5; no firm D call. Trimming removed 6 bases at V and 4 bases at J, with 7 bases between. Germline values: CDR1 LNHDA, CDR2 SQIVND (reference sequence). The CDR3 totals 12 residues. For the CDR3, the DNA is TGTGCCAGTAGCGTCGGTAATCAGCCCCAGCATTTT. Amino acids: CASSVGNQPQHF.

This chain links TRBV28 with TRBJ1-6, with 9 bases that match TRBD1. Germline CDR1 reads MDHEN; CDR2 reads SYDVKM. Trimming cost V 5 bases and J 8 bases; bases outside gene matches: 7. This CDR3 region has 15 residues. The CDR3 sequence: CASSGGDRAYSPLHF. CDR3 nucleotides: TGTGCCAGCAGTGGGGGGGACAGGGCCTATTCACCCCTCCACTTT.

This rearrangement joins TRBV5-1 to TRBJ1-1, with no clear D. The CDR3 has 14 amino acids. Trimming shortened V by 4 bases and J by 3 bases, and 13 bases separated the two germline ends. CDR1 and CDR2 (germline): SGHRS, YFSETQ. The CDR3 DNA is TGCGCCAGCAGCCCAAGGTGGGAGGACACTGAAGCTTTCTTT. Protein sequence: CASSPRWEDTEAFF.